Below, 5 T cell receptor beta chains from the same sample are listed, as sequenced in a study of T-cell memory formation after mild COVID-19. MiXCR was run by TCRdb on the 5' RACE reads, yielding one entry per CDR3 protein. The table lists 200,000 to 300,000 distinct CDR3 sequences, roughly a sixth of them singletons. What was sequenced was PBMCs or a T cell subset sorted from them (not recorded which). Receptors were obtained from a man between 18 and 29 years old who had mild COVID-19 (a few samples of this study predate the infection). Cell type and time point are not known.

The J gene is TRBJ2-3, the V gene TRBV7-6; TRBD2 matches at 13 bases. The CDR3 consists of 16 residues. Per germline, CDR1 SGHVS and CDR2 FNYEAQ. V lost 3 bases to trimming and J lost 7 bases; unmatched junction nucleotides: 7. The CDR3 here is CASSLVGTSGINTQYF. The CDR3 DNA sequence: TGTGCCAGCAGCTTGGTCGGGACTAGCGGGATCAATACGCAGTATTTT.

The sample holds a few counts of this clonotype. The V gene is TRBV4-3, the J gene TRBJ1-4, with 9 bases fitting TRBD1. Germline lookup yields CDR1 LGHNA and CDR2 YSLEER. The CDR3 loop spans 16 amino acids. The V segment lost 2 bases and the J segment 7 bases; nucleotides outside the gene matches: 8. CDR3 region: CASSQRTGGGGEKLFF. The CDR3 DNA reads as TGCGCCAGCAGCCAACGCACAGGGGGCGGGGGTGAAAAACTGTTTTTT.

There are a few counts of this clonotype. The V and J genes are TRBV7-9 and TRBJ2-7; perhaps TRBD1 as D (5 bases). This CDR3 region has 14 residues. Trimming took off 3 bases at V and 6 bases at J, with 15 bases between the two ends. Looked up from germline, CDR1 is SEHNR and CDR2 is FQNEAQ (reference sequence). The CDR3 region has the DNA TGTGCCAGCAGCTTGGGGCTAAACCCCTCCGAGCAGTACTTC. Translated: CASSLGLNPSEQYF.

In this sample, this clonotype turned up a few times. V is TRBV15 and J is TRBJ1-4; no firm D call. The CDR3 is 13 residues long. The V and J ends lost 8 bases and 2 bases respectively, with 9 bases between them. Looked up from germline, CDR1 is LNHNV and CDR2 is YYDKDF (reference sequence). Here the CDR3 reads CATERGTNEKLFF. In DNA form, the CDR3 reads TGTGCCACCGAAAGAGGGACTAATGAAAAACTGTTTTTT.

This clonotype was counted ten times or more. The chain combines TRBV4-2 with TRBJ2-3; D may match TRBD1 or TRBD2 (5 bases each). Germline CDR1 is LGHNA and CDR2 is YNFKEQ. Trimming took off 2 bases at V and 6 bases at J, with 18 bases between the two ends. The CDR3 runs to 16 residues. As DNA, the CDR3 is TGTGCCAGCAGCCAATGGGCCGGGGCCGACTTGGATACGCAGTATTTT. Residues: CASSQWAGADLDTQYF.